This is a list of T cell receptor beta chains from one sample in a study of response to subunit inactivated influenza vaccine. TCRdb analysed the RT-PCR reads with MiXCR anew, one entry per CDR3 protein. The sample carries 750,000 to 850,000 distinct CDR3 sequences, approximately 17% recorded once. This sample comprised PBMCs from blood, obtained 4 to 6 days after vaccination. These receptor sequences come from a man between 45 and 60 years old who received an inactivated influenza vaccine. The CDR3 runs from the conserved cysteine through the conserved F or W. D genes are given only for firm matches. For some rows the clone size is stated as once, few or many, or as a class when expanded; others skip it.

>TRBD2|TRBV5-1|.|TRBJ2-2
CASSEGLGTGELFF
TGCGCCAGCAGCGAGGGACTAGGGACCGGGGAGCTGTTTTTT
>.|TRBV20-1|.|TRBJ1-1
CSARQTGHEAFF
TGCAGTGCTAGACAGACAGGACATGAAGCTTTCTTT
>.|TRBV5-4|many|TRBJ2-2
CASSSLVTGELFF
TGTGCCAGCAGCTCTTTAGTCACCGGGGAGCTGTTTTTT
>TRBD2|TRBV6-2/TRBV6-3|few|TRBJ2-1
CASRSGGGNNEQFF
TGTGCCAGCAGAAGCGGGGGGGGAAACAATGAGCAGTTCTTC
>TRBD1|TRBV7-2|.|TRBJ2-7
CASMPSGTGVGGQYF
TGTGCCAGCATGCCGTCGGGGACAGGGGTGGGGGGACAGTACTTC
>TRBD1|TRBV20-1|few|TRBJ1-6
CSAKTGTVDSPLHF
TGCAGTGCTAAAACCGGGACAGTTGATTCACCCCTCCACTTT
>.|TRBV5-1|.|TRBJ1-6
CASSLERGRSPLHF
TGCGCCAGCAGCTTGGAGAGGGGTCGGTCACCCCTCCACTTT
>.|TRBV11-1|few|TRBJ2-3
CASSQLYTDTQYF
TGTGCCAGCAGCCAACTTTACACAGATACGCAGTATTTT
>.|TRBV20-1|.|TRBJ1-5
CSADLGGNQPQHF
TGCAGTGCCGACCTAGGGGGGAATCAGCCCCAGCATTTT
>.|TRBV11-2|few|TRBJ2-7
CASSLVFASYEQYF
TGTGCCAGCAGCTTAGTCTTCGCCAGCTACGAGCAGTACTTC
>TRBD2|TRBV7-2|.|TRBJ2-1
CASSLAASSGHNEQFF
TGTGCCAGCAGCTTAGCGGCGTCTAGCGGGCACAATGAGCAGTTCTTC
>TRBD1|TRBV6-2/TRBV6-3|.|TRBJ2-4
CASIGQGEAKNIQYF
TGTGCCAGCATTGGCCAGGGGGAGGCCAAAAACATTCAGTACTTC
>.|TRBV20-1|.|TRBJ2-7
CSARSLGAAYEQYF
TGCAGTGCTAGAAGTCTCGGGGCAGCCTACGAGCAGTACTTC
>TRBD1|TRBV7-9|many|TRBJ1-2
CASSSGQLLSGEGYTF
TGTGCCAGCAGCTCGGGACAGCTTTTAAGCGGAGAAGGCTACACCTTC
>TRBD2|TRBV20-1|.|TRBJ2-5
CSVQAGVNQETQYF
TGCAGTGTCCAAGCGGGAGTAAACCAAGAGACCCAGTACTTC
>TRBD2|TRBV20-1|few|TRBJ2-4
CSANSGGAQNIQYF
TGCAGTGCCAATAGCGGGGGGGCCCAAAACATTCAGTACTTC
>.|TRBV20-1|.|TRBJ2-3
CSARPVRGTDTQYF
TGCAGTGCTAGGCCAGTTCGGGGAACAGATACGCAGTATTTT
>.|TRBV13|.|TRBJ2-3
CASSSWDNTDTQYF
TGTGCCAGCAGCTCCTGGGACAACACAGATACGCAGTATTTT
>.|TRBV7-8|.|TRBJ2-3
CASSPRHGGHNTDTQYF
TGTGCCAGCAGCCCGCGCCACGGGGGCCATAACACAGATACGCAGTATTTT
>TRBD2|TRBV20-1|.|TRBJ2-1
CSARDFTGGPNEQFF
TGCAGTGCTAGAGATTTTACGGGGGGGCCGAATGAGCAGTTCTTC
>TRBD1|TRBV29-1|many|TRBJ2-4
CSVSQGWAKNIQYF
TGCAGCGTTTCACAGGGGTGGGCCAAAAACATTCAGTACTTC
>.|TRBV20-1|.|TRBJ1-5
CSATSSYNQPQHF
TGCAGTGCTACATCCAGTTACAATCAGCCCCAGCATTTT
>TRBD2|TRBV10-3|.|TRBJ2-5
CASKAGGLETQYF
TGTGCCAGCAAAGCGGGAGGATTGGAGACCCAGTACTTC
>.|TRBV6-2/TRBV6-3|few|TRBJ2-7
CASSYGVRGAYEQYF
TGTGCCAGCAGTTACGGGGTACGCGGGGCTTACGAGCAGTACTTC
>.|TRBV6-5|.|TRBJ1-2
CASSYESAPNYGYTF
TGTGCCAGCAGTTACGAGTCAGCCCCTAACTATGGCTACACCTTC
>.|TRBV20-1|.|TRBJ2-1
CSAEREGNEQFF
TGCAGTGCTGAAAGAGAGGGGAATGAGCAGTTCTTC
>TRBD2|TRBV20-1|many|TRBJ2-1
CSASLASGRSEQFF
TGCAGTGCTAGTCTGGCTAGCGGGAGGAGTGAGCAGTTCTTC
>.|TRBV12-3/TRBV12-4|many|TRBJ1-2
CASSLRAMWADYGYTF
TGTGCCAGCAGTTTAAGGGCAATGTGGGCGGACTATGGCTACACCTTC
>TRBD1|TRBV7-2|.|TRBJ1-2
CASSSLDRGLANYGYTF
TGTGCCAGCAGCTCGCTAGACAGGGGGCTAGCTAACTATGGCTACACCTTC
>.|TRBV20-1|few|TRBJ1-2
CSARDPNYGYTF
TGCAGTGCTAGAGACCCCAACTATGGCTACACCTTC
>TRBD2|TRBV20-1|many|TRBJ2-3
CSAQAASGRDRTDTQYF
TGCAGTGCCCAGGCGGCTAGCGGGAGGGATAGGACAGATACGCAGTATTTT
>TRBD1|TRBV4-2|many|TRBJ1-2
CASSQEDRAGNYGYTF
TGTGCCAGCAGCCAAGAGGACAGGGCCGGTAACTATGGCTACACCTTC
>TRBD1|TRBV7-9|few|TRBJ1-2
CASSFTGGINYGYTF
TGTGCCAGCAGCTTTACAGGGGGAATTAACTATGGCTACACCTTC
>.|TRBV3-1|few|TRBJ1-1
CASSQVGPGNAEAFF
TGTGCCAGCAGCCAAGTAGGGCCCGGAAACGCTGAAGCTTTCTTT
>.|TRBV29-1|.|TRBJ1-4
CSVKGRTNEKLFF
TGCAGCGTTAAAGGAAGGACCAATGAAAAACTGTTTTTT
>.|TRBV2|.|TRBJ1-1
CASSDTRMVQNTEAFF
TGTGCCAGCAGTGATACCAGGATGGTCCAGAACACTGAAGCTTTCTTT
>.|TRBV4-3|few|TRBJ1-3
CASSRGSGDSGNTIYF
TGCGCCAGCAGCCGGGGTAGTGGGGACTCTGGAAACACCATATATTTT
>.|TRBV11-1|few|TRBJ2-6
CASSLTGESSSGANVLTF
TGTGCCAGCAGCTTAACGGGCGAGAGTAGCTCTGGGGCCAACGTCCTGACTTTC
>.|TRBV6-1|many|TRBJ1-4
CASRRGSLDEKLFF
TGTGCCAGCAGACGAGGGTCGTTGGATGAAAAACTGTTTTTT
>.|TRBV20-1|.|TRBJ2-5
CSARAKTTSWETQYF
TGCAGTGCTAGAGCCAAAACGACTAGTTGGGAGACCCAGTACTTC
>TRBD1|TRBV10-2|.|TRBJ2-5
CASSWGQKPQETQYF
TGCGCCAGCAGTTGGGGACAGAAACCCCAAGAGACCCAGTACTTC
>.|TRBV27|.|TRBJ2-5
CASSPGALQETQYF
TGTGCCAGCAGCCCCGGGGCGCTTCAAGAGACCCAGTACTTC
>TRBD2|TRBV7-2|.|TRBJ2-3
CASSTSGGAFSDTQYF
TGTGCCAGCAGCACTAGCGGGGGGGCCTTTTCGGATACGCAGTATTTT
>TRBD1|TRBV5-8|.|TRBJ2-3
CASSLSRDSSSDTQYF
TGTGCCAGCAGCTTATCCCGGGACAGCAGTTCTGATACGCAGTATTTT
>TRBD2|TRBV4-2|few|TRBJ2-3
CASSLRAGTSGGGSTDTQYF
TGTGCCAGCAGCCTGAGGGCCGGGACTAGCGGGGGGGGAAGCACAGATACGCAGTATTTT
>.|TRBV20-1|few|TRBJ1-4
CSALPGATNEKLFF
TGCAGTGCTCTTCCGGGAGCAACTAATGAAAAACTGTTTTTT
>TRBD1|TRBV2|.|TRBJ1-1
CASKPSGTGNTEAFF
TGTGCCAGCAAGCCATCCGGGACAGGGAACACTGAAGCTTTCTTT
>.|TRBV7-8|few|TRBJ1-2
CASSLSPGEISGYTF
TGTGCCAGCAGCTTATCCCCAGGGGAAATAAGTGGCTACACCTTC
>.|TRBV20-1|many|TRBJ2-7
CSAMRSEQYF
TGCAGTGCTATGAGGTCCGAGCAGTACTTC
>TRBD2|TRBV18|few|TRBJ2-1
CASSPASGSSYNEQFF
TGTGCCAGCTCACCAGCAAGCGGGAGCTCCTACAATGAGCAGTTCTTC
>.|TRBV12-3/TRBV12-4|many|TRBJ2-7
CASSKYAGGEPYEQYF
TGTGCCAGCAGTAAGTACGCTGGAGGGGAACCCTACGAGCAGTACTTC
>TRBD2|TRBV5-4|.|TRBJ2-1
CASSPPPGLYYNEQFF
TGTGCCAGCAGCCCACCACCGGGACTATATTACAATGAGCAGTTCTTC